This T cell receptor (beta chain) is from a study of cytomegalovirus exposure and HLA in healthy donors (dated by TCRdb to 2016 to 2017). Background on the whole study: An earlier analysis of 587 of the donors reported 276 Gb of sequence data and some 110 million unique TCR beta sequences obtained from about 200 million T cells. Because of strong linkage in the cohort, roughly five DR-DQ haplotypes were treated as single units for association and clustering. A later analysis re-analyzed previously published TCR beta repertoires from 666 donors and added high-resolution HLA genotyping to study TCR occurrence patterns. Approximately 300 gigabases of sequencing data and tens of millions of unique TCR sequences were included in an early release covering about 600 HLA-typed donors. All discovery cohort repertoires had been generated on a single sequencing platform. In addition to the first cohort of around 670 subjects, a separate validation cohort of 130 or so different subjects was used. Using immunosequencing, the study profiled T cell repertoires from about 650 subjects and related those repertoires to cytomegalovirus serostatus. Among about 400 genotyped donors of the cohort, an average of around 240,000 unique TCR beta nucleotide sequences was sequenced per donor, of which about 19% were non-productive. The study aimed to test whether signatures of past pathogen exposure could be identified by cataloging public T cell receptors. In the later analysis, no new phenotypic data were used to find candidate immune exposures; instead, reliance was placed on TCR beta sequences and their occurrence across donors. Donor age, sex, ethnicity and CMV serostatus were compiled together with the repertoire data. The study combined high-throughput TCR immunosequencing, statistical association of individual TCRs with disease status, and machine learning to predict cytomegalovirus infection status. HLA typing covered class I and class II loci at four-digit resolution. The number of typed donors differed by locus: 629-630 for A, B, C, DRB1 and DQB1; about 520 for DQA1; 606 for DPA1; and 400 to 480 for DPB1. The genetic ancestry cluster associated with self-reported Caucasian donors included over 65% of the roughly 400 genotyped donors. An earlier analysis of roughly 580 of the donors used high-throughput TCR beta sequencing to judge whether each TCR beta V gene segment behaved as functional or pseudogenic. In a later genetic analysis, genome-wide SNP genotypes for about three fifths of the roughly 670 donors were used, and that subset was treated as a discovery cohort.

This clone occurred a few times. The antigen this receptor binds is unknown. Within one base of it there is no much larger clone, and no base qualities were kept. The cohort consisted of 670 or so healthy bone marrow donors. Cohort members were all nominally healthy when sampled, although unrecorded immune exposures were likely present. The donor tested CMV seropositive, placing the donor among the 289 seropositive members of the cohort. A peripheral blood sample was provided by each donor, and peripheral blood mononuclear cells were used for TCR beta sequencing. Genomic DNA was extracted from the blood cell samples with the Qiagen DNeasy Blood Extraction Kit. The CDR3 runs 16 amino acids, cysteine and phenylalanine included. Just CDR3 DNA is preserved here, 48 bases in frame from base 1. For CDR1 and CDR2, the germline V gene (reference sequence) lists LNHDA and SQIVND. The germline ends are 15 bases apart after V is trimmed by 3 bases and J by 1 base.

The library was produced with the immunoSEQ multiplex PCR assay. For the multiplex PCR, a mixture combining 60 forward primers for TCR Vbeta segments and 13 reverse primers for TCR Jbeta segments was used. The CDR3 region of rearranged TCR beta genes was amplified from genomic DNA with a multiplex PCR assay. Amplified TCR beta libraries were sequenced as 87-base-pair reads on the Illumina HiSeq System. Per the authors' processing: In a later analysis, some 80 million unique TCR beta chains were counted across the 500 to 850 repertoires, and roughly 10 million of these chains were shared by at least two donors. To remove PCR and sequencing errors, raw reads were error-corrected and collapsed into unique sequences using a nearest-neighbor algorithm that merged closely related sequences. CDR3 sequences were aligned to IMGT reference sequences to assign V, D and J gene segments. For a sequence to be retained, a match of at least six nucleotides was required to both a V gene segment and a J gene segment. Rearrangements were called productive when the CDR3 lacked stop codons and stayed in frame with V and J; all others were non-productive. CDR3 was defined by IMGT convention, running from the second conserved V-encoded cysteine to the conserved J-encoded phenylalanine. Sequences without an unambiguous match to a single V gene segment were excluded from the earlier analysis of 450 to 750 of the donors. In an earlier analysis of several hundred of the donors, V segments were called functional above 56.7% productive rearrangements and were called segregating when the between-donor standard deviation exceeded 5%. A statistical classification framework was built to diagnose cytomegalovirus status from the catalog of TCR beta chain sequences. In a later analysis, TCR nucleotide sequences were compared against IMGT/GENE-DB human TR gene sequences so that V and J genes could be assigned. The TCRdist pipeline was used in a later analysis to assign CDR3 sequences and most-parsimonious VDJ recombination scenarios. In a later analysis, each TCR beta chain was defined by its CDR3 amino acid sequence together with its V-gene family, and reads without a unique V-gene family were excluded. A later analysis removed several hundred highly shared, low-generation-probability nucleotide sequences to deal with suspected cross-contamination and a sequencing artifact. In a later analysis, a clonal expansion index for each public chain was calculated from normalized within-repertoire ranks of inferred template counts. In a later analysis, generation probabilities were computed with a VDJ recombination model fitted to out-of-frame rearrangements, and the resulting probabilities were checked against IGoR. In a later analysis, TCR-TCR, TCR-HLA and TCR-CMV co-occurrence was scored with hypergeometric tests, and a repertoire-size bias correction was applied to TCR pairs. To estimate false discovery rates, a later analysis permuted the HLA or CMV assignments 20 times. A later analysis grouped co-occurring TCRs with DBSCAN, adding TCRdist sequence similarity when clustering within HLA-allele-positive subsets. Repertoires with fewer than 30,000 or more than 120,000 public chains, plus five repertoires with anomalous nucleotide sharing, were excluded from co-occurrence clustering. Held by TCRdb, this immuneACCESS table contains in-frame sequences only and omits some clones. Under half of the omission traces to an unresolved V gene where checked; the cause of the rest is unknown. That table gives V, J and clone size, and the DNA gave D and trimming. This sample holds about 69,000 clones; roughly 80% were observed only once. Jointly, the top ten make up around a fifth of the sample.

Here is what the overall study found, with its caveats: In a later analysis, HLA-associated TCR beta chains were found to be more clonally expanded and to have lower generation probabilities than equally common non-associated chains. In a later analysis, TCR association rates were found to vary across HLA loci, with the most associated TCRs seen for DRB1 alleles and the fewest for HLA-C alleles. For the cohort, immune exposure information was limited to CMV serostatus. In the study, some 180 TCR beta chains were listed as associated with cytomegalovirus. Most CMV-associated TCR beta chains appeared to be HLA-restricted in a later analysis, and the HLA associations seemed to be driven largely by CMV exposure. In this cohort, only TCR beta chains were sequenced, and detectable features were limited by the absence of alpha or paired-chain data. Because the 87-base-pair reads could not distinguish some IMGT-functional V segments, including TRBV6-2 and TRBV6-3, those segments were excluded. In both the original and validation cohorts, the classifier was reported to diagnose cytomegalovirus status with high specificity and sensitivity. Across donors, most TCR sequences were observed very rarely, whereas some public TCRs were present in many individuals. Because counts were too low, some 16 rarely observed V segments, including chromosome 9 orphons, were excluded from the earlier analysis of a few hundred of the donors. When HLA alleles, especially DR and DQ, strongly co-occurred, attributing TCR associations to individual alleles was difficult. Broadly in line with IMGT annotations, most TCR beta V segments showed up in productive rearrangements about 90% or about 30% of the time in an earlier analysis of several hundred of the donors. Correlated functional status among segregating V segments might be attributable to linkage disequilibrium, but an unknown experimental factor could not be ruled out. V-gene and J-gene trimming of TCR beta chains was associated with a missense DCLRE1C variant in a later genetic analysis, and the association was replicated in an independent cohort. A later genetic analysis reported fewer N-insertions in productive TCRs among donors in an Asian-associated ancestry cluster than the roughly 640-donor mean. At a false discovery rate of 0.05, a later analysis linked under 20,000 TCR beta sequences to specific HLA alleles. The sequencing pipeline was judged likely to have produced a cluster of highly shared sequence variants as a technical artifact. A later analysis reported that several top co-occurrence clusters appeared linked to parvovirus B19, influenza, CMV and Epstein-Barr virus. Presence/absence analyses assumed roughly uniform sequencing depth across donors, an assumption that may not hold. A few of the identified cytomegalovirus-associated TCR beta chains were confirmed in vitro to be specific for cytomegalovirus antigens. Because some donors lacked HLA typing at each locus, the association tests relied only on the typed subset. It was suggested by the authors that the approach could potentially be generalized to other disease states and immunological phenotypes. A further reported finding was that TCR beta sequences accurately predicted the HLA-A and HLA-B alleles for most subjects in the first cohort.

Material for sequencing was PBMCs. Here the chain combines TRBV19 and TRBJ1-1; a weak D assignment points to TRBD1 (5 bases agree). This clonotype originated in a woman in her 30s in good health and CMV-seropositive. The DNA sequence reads TGTGCCAGTAGTATCGAAGTGGCGGGGACGAACACTGAAGCTTTCTTT. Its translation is CASSIEVAGTNTEAFF. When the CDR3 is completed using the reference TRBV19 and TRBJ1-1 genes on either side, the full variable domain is DGGITQSPKYLFRKEGQNVTLSCEQNLNHDAMYWYRQDPGQGLRLIYYSQIVNDFQKGDIAEGYSVSREKKESFPLTVTSAQKNPTAFYLCASSIEVAGTNTEAFFGQGTRLTVV.